The 4 T cell receptor beta chains reported below all come from one sample, sequenced in a study of PD-L1 blockade in urothelial cancer. Clones were sequenced by immunoSEQ multiplex PCR, and TCRdb holds only the in-frame ones, with some missing. The sample contains about 72,000 clones, 86% of which appear only once. Sample time point: pretreatment peripheral blood. This specimen consisted of PBMCs, obtained around atezolizumab (anti-PD-L1) treatment. The source is a man in his 60s with urothelial cancer.

V and J are TRBV5-1 and TRBJ1-1; D gene unclear. This CDR3 contains 13 residues. Germline values: CDR1 SGHRS, CDR2 YFSETQ. The V end lost 2 bases, the J end lost 7 bases, and 12 bases lay between the germline ends. This CDR3 reads CASSFTVTNEAFF. The DNA for the CDR3 is TGCGCCAGCAGCTTTACAGTGACTAATGAAGCTTTCTTT.

J is TRBJ1-2 and V is TRBV5-1; 7 bases agree with TRBD1. Trimming at V came to 5 bases and at J to 4 bases, leaving 8 bases not matched to a gene. The CDR3 runs to 14 residues. CDR1 SGHRS and CDR2 YFSETQ come from the germline V gene. The CDR3 loop is CASRSQGDSYGYTF. The CDR3 DNA reads as TGCGCCAGCAGATCCCAGGGGGATAGCTATGGCTACACCTTC. The entire variable domain, with the rest obtained from reference TRBV5-1 and TRBJ1-2, is as follows: KAGVTQTPRYLIKTRGQQVTLSCSPISGHRSVSWYQQTPGQGLQFLFEYFSETQRNKGNFPGRFSGRQFSNSRSEMNVSTLELGDSALYLCASRSQGDSYGYTFGSGTRLTVV.

Remarks on this clone: Other nucleotide sequences in the sample specify the same CDR3. The gene calls are TRBV9 and TRBJ1-4, with D unclear. The V gene lost 4 bases and the J gene lost 4 bases, with 11 bases spanning the gap. Germline V CDR1 and CDR2: SGDLS, YYNGEE. The CDR3 extends over 14 amino acids. The CDR3, as DNA: TGTGCCAGCAGCCCCCGAGGCCGTAATGAAAAACTGTTTTTT. Amino acids: CASSPRGRNEKLFF.

The chain combines TRBV2 with TRBJ2-2; 12 bases agree with TRBD2. The trim removed 4 bases at V and 6 bases at J, leaving 6 bases unmatched. The germline gives CDR1 SNHLY, CDR2 FYNNEI. This CDR3 has 16 amino acids. CDR3 in DNA: TGTGCCAGCAGTGCTAGCGGGGGGGCCGTTGCCGGGGAGCTGTTTTTT. Its translation is CASSASGGAVAGELFF.